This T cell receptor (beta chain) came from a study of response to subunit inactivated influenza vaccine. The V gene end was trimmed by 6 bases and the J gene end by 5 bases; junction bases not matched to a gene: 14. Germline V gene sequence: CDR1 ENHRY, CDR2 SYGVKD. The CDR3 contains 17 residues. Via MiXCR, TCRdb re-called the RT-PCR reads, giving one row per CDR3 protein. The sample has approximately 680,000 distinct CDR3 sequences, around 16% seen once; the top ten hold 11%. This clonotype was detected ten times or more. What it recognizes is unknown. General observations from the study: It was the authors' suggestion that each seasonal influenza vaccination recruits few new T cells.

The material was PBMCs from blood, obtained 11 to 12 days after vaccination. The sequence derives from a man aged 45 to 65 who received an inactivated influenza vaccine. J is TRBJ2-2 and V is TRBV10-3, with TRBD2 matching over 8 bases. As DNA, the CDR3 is TGTGCCATCAGAACCTTAGCGGGGACCCACGGGACCGGGGAGCTGTTTTTT. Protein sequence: CAIRTLAGTHGTGELFF.